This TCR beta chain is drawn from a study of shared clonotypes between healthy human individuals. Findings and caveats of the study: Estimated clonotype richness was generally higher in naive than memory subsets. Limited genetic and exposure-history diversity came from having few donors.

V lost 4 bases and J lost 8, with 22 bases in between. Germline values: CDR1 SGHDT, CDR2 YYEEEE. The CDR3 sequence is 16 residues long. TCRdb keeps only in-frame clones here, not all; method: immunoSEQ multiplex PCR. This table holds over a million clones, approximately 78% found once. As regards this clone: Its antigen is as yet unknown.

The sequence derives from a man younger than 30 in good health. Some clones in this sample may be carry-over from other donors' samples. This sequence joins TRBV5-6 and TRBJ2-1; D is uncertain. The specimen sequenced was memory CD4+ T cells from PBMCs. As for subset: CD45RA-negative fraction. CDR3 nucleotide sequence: TGTGCCAGCAGCCTAGGGATACAAGTCGCCGGCCATGAGCAGTTCTTC. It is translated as CASSLGIQVAGHEQFF.